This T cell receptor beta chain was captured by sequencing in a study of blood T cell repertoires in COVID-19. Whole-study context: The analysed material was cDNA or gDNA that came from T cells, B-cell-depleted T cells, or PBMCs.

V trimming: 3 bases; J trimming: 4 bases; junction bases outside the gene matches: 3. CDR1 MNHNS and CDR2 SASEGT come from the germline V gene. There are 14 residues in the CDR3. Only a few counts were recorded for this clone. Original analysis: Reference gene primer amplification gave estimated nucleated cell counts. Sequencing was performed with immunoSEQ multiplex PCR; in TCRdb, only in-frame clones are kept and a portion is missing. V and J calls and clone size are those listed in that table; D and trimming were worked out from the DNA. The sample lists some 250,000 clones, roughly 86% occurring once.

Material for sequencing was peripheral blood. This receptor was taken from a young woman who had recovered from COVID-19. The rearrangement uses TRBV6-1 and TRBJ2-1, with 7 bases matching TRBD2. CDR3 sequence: CASSDGLGYNEQFF. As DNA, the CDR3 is TGTGCCAGCAGTGATGGACTAGGGTACAATGAGCAGTTCTTC.